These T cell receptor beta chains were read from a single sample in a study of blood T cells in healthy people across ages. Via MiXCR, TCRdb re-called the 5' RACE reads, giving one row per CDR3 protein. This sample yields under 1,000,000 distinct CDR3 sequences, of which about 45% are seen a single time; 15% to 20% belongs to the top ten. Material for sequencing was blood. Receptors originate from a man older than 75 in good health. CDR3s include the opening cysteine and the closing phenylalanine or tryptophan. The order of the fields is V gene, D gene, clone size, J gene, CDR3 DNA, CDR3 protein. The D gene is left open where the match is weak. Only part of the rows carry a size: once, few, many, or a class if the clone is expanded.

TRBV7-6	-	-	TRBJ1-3	TGTGCCAGCAGCCCCAGGACTAACTCTGGAAACACCATATATTTT	CASSPRTNSGNTIYF
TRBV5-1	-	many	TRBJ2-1	TGCGCCAGCAGCTTGTCCGCGCTCTCATATTACAATGAGCAGTTCTTC	CASSLSALSYYNEQFF
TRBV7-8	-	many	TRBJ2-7	TGTGCCAGCAGCTTATTTGCGGGCGAGCAGTACTTC	CASSLFAGEQYF
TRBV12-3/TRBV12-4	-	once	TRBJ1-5	TGTGCCAGCCGCGACGGAAATCAGCCCCGGCATTTT	CASRDGNQPRHF
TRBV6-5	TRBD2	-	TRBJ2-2	TGTGCCAGCAGTTACGAGGGGGTTAGCGGGAGGGTTTTCTGGGAGCTGTTTTTT	CASSYEGVSGRVFWELFF
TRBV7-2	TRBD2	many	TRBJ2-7	TGTGCCAGCAGTTCCTCTAGCGGGAGGGCCTACGAGCAGTACTTC	CASSSSSGRAYEQYF
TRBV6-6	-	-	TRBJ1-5	TGTGCCAGCAGCCTAGAGAAGGGTGGCAATCAGCCCCAGCATTTT	CASSLEKGGNQPQHF
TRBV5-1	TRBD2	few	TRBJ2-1	TGCGCCAGCAGCCCCGTATCTGGACTAGCGGGAGTATCTGAGCAGTTCTTC	CASSPVSGLAGVSEQFF
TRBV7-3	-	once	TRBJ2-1	TGTGCCAGCAGCTCCGGTAAGGGAGATTCGTACAATGAGCAGTTCTTC	CASSSGKGDSYNEQFF
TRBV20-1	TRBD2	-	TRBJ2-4	TGCAGTGCTAGAGTGTCTAGCGGGAGAGGAGTAAACATTCAGTACTTC	CSARVSSGRGVNIQYF
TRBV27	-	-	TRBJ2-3	TGTGCCAGCAGTTTATCATATAGCACAGATACGCAGTATTTT	CASSLSYSTDTQYF
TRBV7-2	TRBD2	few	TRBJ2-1	TGTGCCAGCAGAACACTAGCGGGCAATGAGCAGTTCTTC	CASRTLAGNEQFF
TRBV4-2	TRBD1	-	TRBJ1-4	TGTGCCAGCAGCCACCCCGGGACAGGGGTGGAAAAACTGTTTTTT	CASSHPGTGVEKLFF
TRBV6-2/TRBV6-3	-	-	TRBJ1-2	TGTGCCAGCAGCCCGGGACGGAGCATCTATGGCTACACCTTC	CASSPGRSIYGYTF
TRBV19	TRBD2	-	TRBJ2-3	TGTGCCAGTAGTAAGTACAGCGGGAGAGGAGATACGCAGTATTTT	CASSKYSGRGDTQYF
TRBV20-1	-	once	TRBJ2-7	TGCAGTGCTGGAGGCGGACAAAGGGAAATCTACAATGAGCAGTACTTC	CSAGGGQREIYNEQYF
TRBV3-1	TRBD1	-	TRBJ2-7	TGTGCCAGCAGCCAAGATTTACAGGGGTCCTACGAGCAGTACTTC	CASSQDLQGSYEQYF
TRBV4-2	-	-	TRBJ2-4	TGTGCCAGCAGCCAAGTCAGTATTACTAAAAACATTCAGTACTTC	CASSQVSITKNIQYF
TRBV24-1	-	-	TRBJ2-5	TGTGCCACCAGCGATTCTCCTCGACTCGGGGCGGAGACCCAGTACTTC	CATSDSPRLGAETQYF
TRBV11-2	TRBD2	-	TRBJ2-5	TGTGCCAGCAGCTCCTTAGCGGGAGGAGTGGGACAAGAGACCCAGTACTTC	CASSSLAGGVGQETQYF
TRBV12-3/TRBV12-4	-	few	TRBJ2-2	TGTGCCAGCAGTCCTGCTTTGGGGGGGAACACCGGGGAGCTGTTTTTT	CASSPALGGNTGELFF
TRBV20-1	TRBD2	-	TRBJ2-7	TGCAGTGCTAGAGATCAGGGTAGCGGGTCCTACGAGCAGTACTTC	CSARDQGSGSYEQYF
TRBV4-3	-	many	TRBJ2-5	TGCGCCAGCAGCCAAGATTTGGTCCAAGAGACCCAGTACTTC	CASSQDLVQETQYF
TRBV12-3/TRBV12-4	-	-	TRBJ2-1	TGTGCCAGCGGGACAACTCAACAGCCCTACAATGAGCAGTTCTTC	CASGTTQQPYNEQFF
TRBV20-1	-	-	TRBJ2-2	TGCAGTGCTAGAGATGGAGCAGGAGGCACCGGGGAGCTGTTTTTT	CSARDGAGGTGELFF
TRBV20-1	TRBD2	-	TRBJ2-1	TGCAGTGCTCAAGCGGGAGGTACCACTTTTGAGCAGTTCTTC	CSAQAGGTTFEQFF
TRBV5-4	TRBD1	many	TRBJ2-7	TGTGCCAGCAGCAAAACAGGGGGCTCCTACGAGCAGTACTTC	CASSKTGGSYEQYF
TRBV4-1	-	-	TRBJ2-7	TGCGCCAGCAGCCAAGTAAGATACGGCTACGAGCAGTACTTC	CASSQVRYGYEQYF
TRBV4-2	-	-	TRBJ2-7	TGTGCCAGCAGCCAAGATGTTCCCCTTAACTACGAGCAGTACTTC	CASSQDVPLNYEQYF
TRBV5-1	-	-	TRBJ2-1	TGCGCCAGCCTGCAGGGAAGGGAGCAGTTCTTC	CASLQGREQFF
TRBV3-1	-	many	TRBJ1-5	TGTGCCAGCAGCCAGGACCGGAATCAGCCCCAGCATTTT	CASSQDRNQPQHF